This T cell receptor beta chain was sequenced in a study of blood T cell repertoires in COVID-19 (TCRdb year 2020). In terms of the full investigation: Collaborator samples came from the United States, Italy and Spain and covered acute and convalescent phases of COVID-19. Where available, HLA class I and class II types were obtained from metadata supplied by the sample provider rather than from assay-based typing. Subjects who had been exposed to COVID-19, were actively infected with it, or had recovered from it provided the deeply sampled blood TCRbeta repertoires that made up the dataset. Samples were obtained from the ongoing ImmuneRACE study (first 160 participants) and from 950 to 1,500 subjects provided by 6 global collaborators. The material from the prospective study consisted of cDNA or gDNA derived from T cells, B-cell-depleted T cells, or PBMCs. The sample metadata nearly always contained a de-identified subject ID, COVID-19 status, age in years and sex. A freely available public database, intended as a resource for researchers studying the immune response to SARS-CoV-2, is where the repertoires were released.

As for this clone: Its binding antigen is unknown. The input lacks base qualities; no much larger clone sits a single base away.

Collaborating institutions collected whole blood in K2EDTA tubes following their own protocols. For TCRbeta analysis, collaborator samples were shipped as frozen whole blood, as isolated PBMCs, or as DNA extracted from either sample type. TCRbeta CDR3 regions were amplified from genomic DNA by means of the immunoSEQ Assay, a bias-controlled multiplex PCR. From the authors' description of their analysis: The number of nucleated cells in each sample was estimated from the amplification of reference gene primers within the assay. To quantify the absolute abundance of each unique TCRbeta CDR3 rearrangement, sequence reads were collapsed and filtered. For each sample, productive Simpson clonality was calculated as the square root of Simpson's diversity index over productive rearrangements. TCRdb limited this immuneACCESS table to in-frame rearrangements with V and J called. A share of clones is missing; checked studies link under half to unresolved V genes, and the rest is unexplained. Clone size and V and J calls were adopted from that table, with D and trimming inferred from the DNA. For this sample there are 650,000 to 800,000 clones; about nine tenths appear just once. More than 0.25% of the sample is in the top ten clones.

Including the terminal cysteine and phenylalanine, the CDR3 comprises 18 residues. Kept here is only the CDR3 DNA, which spans 54 bases and is read in frame from base 1. The germline V gene specifies SGHAT as CDR1 and FQNNGV as CDR2. V was cut back by 4 bases and J by 4 bases, leaving a gap of 23 bases between them. What the authors observed across the whole study: Clinical and demographic metadata were provided uncurated, with the amount varying by source and participant.

Sequenced material: peripheral blood. The receptor chain draws on TRBV11-2 and TRBJ1-3; TRBD1 could be the D gene, as 5 bases match. The receptor was isolated from a woman in her late teens or twenties with acute or convalescent COVID-19. The CDR3 reads CASSSGEDGPDEGNTIYF. Read as DNA, the sequence is TGTGCCAGCAGCTCGGGGGAGGACGGACCAGACGAGGGAAACACCATATATTTT.